This TCR beta chain originates from a study of blood T cell repertoires in COVID-19 (TCRdb year 2020). Concerning the study at large: The collaborator samples originated in the United States, Italy and Spain and spanned the acute and convalescent phases of COVID-19. The samples were drawn from the first 160 participants of the ongoing ImmuneRACE study and from roughly 1,300 subjects provided by 6 global collaborators. Nearly every sample came with metadata listing a de-identified subject ID, COVID-19 status, age in years and sex. The repertoires were released in a freely available public database intended as a resource for research on the immune response to SARS-CoV-2. Deeply sampled blood TCRbeta repertoires from subjects exposed to, actively infected with, or recovered from COVID-19 were included in the dataset. Where HLA class I and class II types were available, the types were taken from metadata supplied by the sample provider, not from assay-based typing. The material from the prospective study consisted of cDNA or gDNA derived from T cells, B-cell-depleted T cells, or PBMCs.

Its CDR3 holds 16 amino acids, cysteine through phenylalanine. Of all the DNA, just the CDR3 is kept, 48 bases in frame from base 1. The germline V gene (reference sequence) sets CDR1 to LNHDA and CDR2 to SQIVND. V ends up 6 bases short and J 7 bases short, with an unmatched junction base count of 14. The immunoSEQ Assay, a bias-controlled multiplex PCR, was used to amplify TCRbeta CDR3 regions from genomic DNA. The paper's processing steps were these. Nucleated cell counts per sample were estimated from amplification of reference gene primers within the assay. To quantify the absolute abundance of each unique TCRbeta CDR3 rearrangement, sequence reads were collapsed and filtered. Productive Simpson clonality was computed per sample as the square root of Simpson's diversity index over productive rearrangements. TCRdb took over this immuneACCESS table, retaining in-frame rearrangements with V and J assigned. Such tables are incomplete; in checked studies, under half of the missing clones stem from an unresolved V gene, and the remainder is unexplained. D and trimming were read from the DNA, whereas the V and J calls and clone size are those reported in that table. The sample profile shows 60,000 to 70,000 clones; about 86% of them were found once. Approximately 1.4% of the sample comes from the top ten.

To note about this clone: No cognate antigen has been identified for it. No base-level quality is on record; no much larger clone is a single base apart.

Collaborating institutions collected whole blood in K2EDTA tubes following their own protocols. For TCRbeta analysis, collaborators shipped samples as frozen whole blood, isolated PBMCs, or DNA extracted from either of those sample types. Broad study findings and their caveats: The quantity of clinical and demographic metadata differed by source and by participant and was supplied without curation.

Sequencing was carried out using peripheral blood. This TCR came from a woman aged 60-75 years with acute or convalescent COVID-19. Rearrangement joined TRBV19 to TRBJ2-1; TRBD2 lines up with 8 middle nucleotides. In nucleotides, the sequence is TGTGCCAGTAGCGAGATGTGGACTAGCCGTTTAAATGAGCAGTTCTTC. Its translation reads: CASSEMWTSRLNEQFF. Full variable domain (CDR3 extended with the reference TRBV19 and TRBJ2-1 proteins): DGGITQSPKYLFRKEGQNVTLSCEQNLNHDAMYWYRQDPGQGLRLIYYSQIVNDFQKGDIAEGYSVSREKKESFPLTVTSAQKNPTAFYLCASSEMWTSRLNEQFFGPGTRLTVL.